Listed here are 27 T cell receptor beta chains from one sample, sequenced in a study of CD8 T cells in Susac syndrome. An amount of RNA that ranged from roughly 0.5 to 1 ug was reverse transcribed with random hexamers. MiXCR, applied by TCRdb to the immunoSEQ multiplex PCR reads, yields one record per CDR3 protein. This sample carries a few hundred thousand distinct CDR3 sequences, 95% of them seen once, and the ten largest clones take approximately 0.08%. Sequencing input: CD4+ T cells from PBMCs. The receptors derive from a human donor with multiple sclerosis.

V gene TRBV21-1 combines with J gene TRBJ2-7; TRBD1 was called by the table and not checked on the DNA. TRBV21-1 is a known pseudogene. The CDR3 runs to 12 residues. The CDR3 region is CASSKGGYEQYV. The CDR3 DNA is TGTGCCAGCAGCAAGGGGGGCTACGAGCAGTACGTC.

The chain combines TRBV9 with TRBJ2-2; TRBD1 matches at 9 bases. This CDR3 comprises 17 residues. Germline loops: CDR1 SGDLS, CDR2 YYNGEE. The junction had 10 bases not matched to a gene; V was cut back by 3 bases and J by 4 bases. For the CDR3, the DNA is TGTGCCAGCAGCGCACTACAGGGGGCGTTGGGCACCGGGGAGCTGTTTTTT. It yields the protein CASSALQGALGTGELFF. The variable domain in full, completed from reference TRBV9 and TRBJ2-2, reads DSGVTQTPKHLITATGQRVTLRCSPRSGDLSVYWYQQSLDQGLQFLIQYYNGEERAKGNILERFSAQQFPDLHSELNLSSLELGDSALYFCASSALQGALGTGELFFGEGSRLTVL.

The V gene is TRBV24-1, the J gene TRBJ1-1, with D possibly matching TRBD1 (5 bases). The CDR3 contains 15 residues. CDR1 KGHDR and CDR2 SFDVKD come from the germline V gene. V dropped 0 bases and J dropped 3 bases, with 10 bases sitting between them. CDR3 residues: CATSDLWGSDTEAFF. The CDR3 DNA follows: TGTGCCACCAGTGATTTGTGGGGGTCGGACACTGAAGCTTTCTTT.

This sequence joins TRBV9 and TRBJ2-1; 8 nucleotides line up with TRBD1. Per germline, CDR1 SGDLS and CDR2 YYNGEE. The junction had 12 bases not matched to a gene; V was cut back by 4 bases and J by 9 bases. The CDR3 is made up of 15 amino acids. The CDR3 protein is CASSPGDRSLGEQFF. In nucleotides, the CDR3 is TGTGCCAGCAGCCCCGGGGACAGGAGCCTCGGTGAGCAGTTCTTC.

This rearrangement joins TRBV12-3 or TRBV12-4 to TRBJ1-2; D is undetermined. Trimming took off 10 bases at V and 4 bases at J, with 16 bases between the two ends. The CDR3 spans 13 residues. This chain's CDR3 is CATAPLFTYGYTF. For the CDR3, the DNA is TGTGCCACCGCTCCCCTTTTTACCTATGGCTACACCTTC.

The J gene is TRBJ1-6, the V gene TRBV29-1, with 10 nucleotides matching TRBD1. Looked up from germline, CDR1 is SQVTM and CDR2 is ANQGSEA. With 7 bases clipped from V and 8 bases from J, the junction kept 5 bases outside the gene matches. The CDR3 is made up of 13 amino acids. The CDR3, as DNA: TGCAGCGCCCAGGACAGGGGGGATTCACCCCTCCACTTT. This sequence encodes CSAQDRGDSPLHF.

This rearrangement joins TRBV12-3 or TRBV12-4 to TRBJ1-1, with a possible D match to TRBD1 (5 bases). V was trimmed by 6 bases and J by 7 bases, leaving 18 bases between them. The length of the CDR3 is 14 residues. In DNA, the CDR3 is TGTGCCAGCAGCCTTTTACAGGTCCGAAGTGAAGCTTTCTTT. Encoded protein: CASSLLQVRSEAFF.

This clonotype showed up just a few times. The chain combines TRBV29-1 with TRBJ2-3; D ambiguous. V was pared by 2 bases and J by 0 bases, with 6 bases between. The CDR3 extends over 13 amino acids. The germline V gene encodes CDR1 SQVTM and CDR2 ANQGSEA. CDR3 loop: CSVESVSTDTQYF. CDR3 coding DNA: TGCAGCGTTGAATCGGTTAGCACAGATACGCAGTATTTT.

The chain uses TRBV15 and TRBJ1-2; possible D gene TRBD1, 5 bases. Trimming left V 3 bases short and J 7 bases short, with 12 bases between. CDR1 is LNHNV, CDR2 YYDKDF, per germline (reference sequence). This CDR3 comprises 13 residues. The CDR3 reads CATSSAGALGYTF. The CDR3 nucleotides are TGTGCCACCAGCAGTGCCGGGGCTCTTGGCTACACCTTC.

The chain couples TRBV12-3 or TRBV12-4 to TRBJ1-5; the match to TRBD1 covers 8 bases. The ends lost 5 bases at V and 3 bases at J; junction bases unmatched: 6. The CDR3 totals 15 residues. The CDR3 loop reads CASSLGQGANQPQHF. CDR3 DNA sequence: TGTGCCAGCAGTCTCGGACAGGGCGCCAATCAGCCCCAGCATTTT.

The gene calls are TRBV11-2 and TRBJ1-1; D may be TRBD1 (5 bases). V gave up 0 bases and J gave up 3 bases, with 8 bases separating them. The CDR3 runs to 14 residues. CDR1 and CDR2 from the germline V gene are SGHAT and FQNNGV. CDR3 protein: CASSLETAYTEAFF. The CDR3 nucleotides are TGTGCCAGCAGCTTAGAGACAGCATACACTGAAGCTTTCTTT.

For the CDR3, the DNA is TGTGCCAGCAGCCGAGGAGCGGGGTCCTACGAGCAGTACGTC. It yields the protein CASSRGAGSYEQYV. The rearrangement uses TRBV6-5 and TRBJ2-7, with 7 bases that match TRBD2. V trimming: 6 bases; J trimming: 1 base; junction bases outside the gene matches: 6. CDR3 length equals 14 residues. Germline values: CDR1 MNHEY, CDR2 SVGAGI.

V is TRBV20-1 and J is TRBJ2-1; 11 bases line up with TRBD2. Germline V lookup: CDR1 DFQATT, CDR2 SNEGSKA (reference sequence). The junction had 8 bases not matched to a gene; V was cut back by 6 bases and J by 7 bases. The CDR3 totals 14 residues. This CDR3 is CSAPVAGGRNEQFF. As DNA, the CDR3 is TGCAGTGCACCGGTAGCGGGGGGGAGGAATGAGCAGTTCTTC.

The J gene is TRBJ2-3, the V gene TRBV29-1; D ambiguous. The V and J ends lost 3 bases and 4 bases respectively, with 11 bases between them. Germline V CDR1 and CDR2: SQVTM, ANQGSEA. This CDR3 contains 13 residues. The CDR3 DNA reads TGCAGCGTTGAGCCGGCAGGCGCAGATACGCAGTATTTT. Its protein product is CSVEPAGADTQYF.

The chain carries TRBV25-1 and TRBJ1-4; TRBD1 matches at 9 bases. The CDR3 runs 15 residues. The junction had 7 bases not matched to a gene; V was cut back by 6 bases and J by 5 bases. Per germline, CDR1 MGHDK and CDR2 SYGVNS. This CDR3 is CASRDTGTGNEKLFF. The DNA for the CDR3 is TGTGCCAGCAGAGATACCGGGACAGGGAATGAAAAACTGTTTTTT. The full variable domain, with the rest looked up from reference TRBV25-1 and TRBJ1-4, is EADIYQTPRYLVIGTGKKITLECSQTMGHDKMYWYQQDPGMELHLIHYSYGVNSTEKGDLSSESTVSRIRTEHFPLTLESARPSHTSQYLCASRDTGTGNEKLFFGSGTQLSVL.

This chain connects TRBV5-1 to TRBJ2-3; D possibly corresponds to TRBD2 (5 bases). Trimming left V 0 bases short and J 5 bases short, with 10 bases between. In germline, CDR1 is SGHRS, CDR2 YFSETQ. This CDR3 has 14 residues. The CDR3 loop reads CASSLANREDTQYF. CDR3 DNA: TGCGCCAGCAGCTTGGCCAATCGGGAAGATACGCAGTATTTT.

V is TRBV20-1 and J is TRBJ2-1, with 7 bases lining up with TRBD2. Germline V gene lookup returns CDR1 DFQATT and CDR2 SNEGSKA (reference sequence). The CDR3 totals 14 residues. Germline trimming cut 5 bases from V and 2 bases from J; bases unmatched to any gene: 6. For the CDR3, the DNA is TGCAGTGCTCCCCGGGAGGCCACCTACAATGAGCAGTTCTTC. Its protein product is CSAPREATYNEQFF.

This clonotype has only one observation. The chain uses TRBV29-1 and TRBJ2-1; possible D gene TRBD2, 5 bases. Germline V CDR1 and CDR2: SQVTM, ANQGSEA. The ends were cut back, 5 bases at V and 6 bases at J, with 17 bases in the middle. The CDR3 runs 14 residues. The DNA of the CDR3 is TGCAGCGTTCCCCATGAACTAGGGAGCAATGAGCAGTTCTTC. Translating it yields CSVPHELGSNEQFF.

This clonotype appeared a single time. The chain combines TRBV19 with TRBJ2-7, with 7 bases lining up with TRBD1. The CDR3 is 15 amino acids. V dropped 6 bases and J dropped 4; count of bases not matched to a gene: 12. Germline V gene data show CDR1 as LNHDA and CDR2 as SQIVND (reference sequence). The CDR3 loop reads CASSKGQLINYEQYF. In nucleotides, the CDR3 is TGTGCCAGTAGCAAGGGACAGCTGATTAATTACGAGCAGTACTTC.

J is TRBJ2-5 and V is TRBV18, with a tentative D call TRBD2 (7 bases). V dropped 0 bases and J dropped 2 bases, with 13 bases sitting between them. CDR1 and CDR2 from the germline V gene are KGHSH and LQKENI. There are 16 residues in the CDR3. CDR3 nucleotides: TGTGCCAGCTCACCACCGCAACAGGGAGGGCAAGAGACCCAGTACTTC. As protein: CASSPPQQGGQETQYF.

The V and J genes are TRBV5-6 and TRBJ2-4; D may match TRBD1 or TRBD2 (7 bases each). The germline V and J ends were trimmed by 4 bases and 8 bases, with 13 bases remaining between them. This CDR3 is 13 amino acids long. CDR1 and CDR2 (germline): SGHDT, YYEEEE. CDR3 in amino acids: CASSGAGGDIQYF. CDR3 sequence (DNA): TGTGCCAGCAGCGGAGCAGGGGGGGACATTCAGTACTTC.

The chain links TRBV14 to TRBJ2-6, with 7 nucleotides matching TRBD1. The V segment lost 5 bases and the J segment 2 bases; nucleotides outside the gene matches: 6. CDR1 and CDR2 (germline): SGHDN, FVKESK. The CDR3 length is 16 residues. CDR3 sequence: CASSVLTGAGANVLTF. For the CDR3, the DNA is TGTGCCAGCAGCGTTCTAACAGGGGCTGGGGCCAACGTCCTGACTTTC.

The gene calls are TRBV20-1 and TRBJ1-2, with a weak D call TRBD1 (6 bases). Germline V CDR1 and CDR2: DFQATT, SNEGSKA (reference sequence). The length of the CDR3 is 14 residues. CDR3 DNA: TGCAGCCCTGGGGGCAGCTCTTCCCCCTATGGCTACACCTTC. Translation gives CSPGGSSSPYGYTF.

J is TRBJ2-5 and V is TRBV12-3 or TRBV12-4; TRBD1 agrees at 9 bases. Trimming cost V 6 bases and J 4 bases; bases outside gene matches: 9. The CDR3 is 15 amino acids. The CDR3 sequence: CASSPRDRVSETQYF. Written as DNA, the CDR3 is TGTGCCAGCAGCCCTCGGGACAGGGTATCAGAGACCCAGTACTTC.

This chain links TRBV20-1 with TRBJ1-5, with D perhaps TRBD1 (6 bases). The CDR3 is 13 residues long. The V end was cut by 6 bases, the J end by 1 base, with 10 bases between. The germline V gene has CDR1 DFQATT and CDR2 SNEGSKA (reference sequence). CDR3 DNA sequence: TGCAGTGCGATAGGACAGAGCAATCAGCCCCAGCATTTT. Translation gives CSAIGQSNQPQHF.

The chain combines TRBV27 with TRBJ2-5; TRBD2 matches at 8 bases. V lost 6 bases, J lost 2 bases, and 8 bases stayed unmatched. The CDR3 covers 15 residues. The germline V gene encodes CDR1 MNHEY and CDR2 SMNVEV (reference sequence). The CDR3 loop reads CASSMSSGGQETQYF. DNA of the CDR3: TGTGCCAGCAGCATGTCGAGCGGGGGTCAAGAGACCCAGTACTTC.

The chain carries TRBV29-1 and TRBJ2-3, with D perhaps TRBD1 (5 bases). This CDR3 is built from 13 residues. V gave up 4 bases and J gave up 4 bases, with 12 bases separating them. CDR1 is SQVTM, CDR2 ANQGSEA, per germline. CDR3 sequence (DNA): TGCAGCGTTGTAGGGGTTTTGGCAGATACGCAGTATTTT. This encodes CSVVGVLADTQYF.